Shown below are 6 T cell receptor beta chains from a single sample sequenced in a study of blood T cell repertoires in COVID-19. Some clones are missing from TCRdb's copy, which holds only in-frame ones; the method was immunoSEQ multiplex PCR. The sample contains around 50,000 clones, more than 75% of which appear only once. The sample taken for sequencing was peripheral blood. All receptors come from a man between 50 and 59 years old with active COVID-19.

The chain links TRBV5-1 to TRBJ2-2; TRBD1 matches 8 bases. The germline CDR1 and CDR2 sequences are SGHRS and YFSETQ. The length of the CDR3 is 14 residues. The junction had 6 bases not matched to a gene; V was cut back by 4 bases and J by 7 bases. The CDR3 sequence: CASSPDREDGELFF. The CDR3, as DNA: TGCGCCAGCAGCCCGGACAGGGAAGACGGGGAGCTGTTTTTT.

As DNA, the CDR3 is TGCGCCAGCAGCCCCTCACAAAGGGAGGGAAATGAAAAACTGTTTTTT. Protein sequence: CASSPSQREGNEKLFF. This chain joins TRBV4-3 and TRBJ1-4; the D is unclear. Germline CDR1 is LGHNA and CDR2 is YSLEER. V dropped 4 bases and J dropped 5 bases, with 17 bases sitting between them. The CDR3 covers 16 residues.

The chain carries TRBV3-1 (or the pseudogene TRBV3-2) and TRBJ2-2, with TRBD2 as a possible D gene (6 bases). The germline V gene has CDR1 LGHDT and CDR2 YNNKEL (reference sequence). The CDR3 is 15 residues long. V lost 6 bases and J 5 bases, leaving 16 bases between the germline ends. The CDR3 sequence is CASSHSGVGTGELFF. In DNA form, the CDR3 reads TGTGCCAGCAGTCATAGCGGAGTCGGGACCGGGGAGCTGTTTTTT.

This clone was seen a single time. The chain joins TRBV6-2 or TRBV6-3 to TRBJ2-3, with 9 positions matching TRBD1. Germline V gene lookup returns CDR1 MNHEY and CDR2 SVGEGT. Trimming at V came to 4 bases and at J to 5 bases, leaving 4 bases not matched to a gene. CDR3 length: 14 amino acids. Here the CDR3 reads CASSLTGGIDTQYF. The CDR3 DNA follows: TGTGCCAGCAGTTTGACAGGGGGAATAGATACGCAGTATTTT.

The V call is TRBV28, the J call TRBJ2-5; D may be TRBD2 (6 bases). The germline V and J ends were trimmed by 2 bases and 2 bases, with 15 bases remaining between them. The CDR3 runs 16 residues. Per the germline V gene, CDR1 is MDHEN and CDR2 is SYDVKM. The CDR3 region is CASSLGVGSWQETQYF. CDR3 nucleotide sequence: TGTGCCAGCAGTTTAGGGGTCGGGAGTTGGCAAGAGACCCAGTACTTC.

The rearrangement uses TRBV7-2 and TRBJ2-1; TRBD1 matches 9 bases. The V gene end was trimmed by 5 bases and the J gene end by 5 bases; junction bases not matched to a gene: 7. This CDR3 has 15 amino acids. The germline gives CDR1 SGHTA, CDR2 FQGNSA. This CDR3 reads CASSPWDRENNEQFF. The CDR3 coding sequence is TGTGCCAGCAGCCCGTGGGACAGGGAAAACAATGAGCAGTTCTTC. Using reference TRBV7-2 and TRBJ2-1 for the parts outside the CDR3, the full variable domain is GAGVSQSPSNKVTEKGKDVELRCDPISGHTALYWYRQSLGQGLEFLIYFQGNSAPDKSGLPSDRFSAERTGGSVSTLTIQRTQQEDSAVYLCASSPWDRENNEQFFGPGTRLTVL.